These 15 T cell receptor beta chains were all obtained from the same sample, sequenced in a study of cytomegalovirus exposure and HLA in healthy donors. The study ran its PCR with 60 Vbeta and 13 Jbeta primers. Clones were sequenced by immunoSEQ multiplex PCR, and TCRdb holds only the in-frame ones, with some missing. The table lists about 160,000 clones, around three quarters of them singletons, with 2.2% in the top ten. The sample comprised PBMCs. These receptors were taken from a man aged 45-65 years in good health and CMV-seropositive.

This chain links TRBV10-3 with TRBJ1-5; TRBD1 is a possible D gene (6 bases). V was clipped by 6 bases and J by 7 bases, with 10 bases between them. From germline, CDR1 is ENHRY and CDR2 SYGVKD. CDR3 size: 12 residues. The CDR3 loop is CAISAGAQPQHF. As DNA, the CDR3 is TGTGCCATCAGCGCAGGGGCCCAGCCCCAGCATTTT.

Only a few counts were recorded for this clone. The chain carries TRBV11-2 and TRBJ2-7; perhaps TRBD2 as D (6 bases). This CDR3 is built from 13 residues. Trimming stripped 1 base from V and 11 bases from J, with 15 bases between. From germline, CDR1 is SGHAT and CDR2 FQNNGV. The CDR3 DNA sequence: TGTGCCAGCAGCTTAGGGGAGGAGGGCGGCAAGTACTTC. Protein: CASSLGEEGGKYF.

The J gene is TRBJ2-5, the V gene TRBV27, with 7 nucleotides matching TRBD1. Germline V gene lookup returns CDR1 MNHEY and CDR2 SMNVEV (reference sequence). The CDR3 sequence is 14 residues long. J gave up 4 bases and V 8 bases, and 10 bases lay outside the gene matches. The CDR3 loop reads CASVRAGGSETQYF. CDR3 bases: TGTGCCAGCGTTCGGGCAGGGGGTTCAGAGACCCAGTACTTC.

The chain uses TRBV30 and TRBJ1-5; unclear D gene. The V and J ends lost 0 bases and 8 bases respectively, with 14 bases between them. The CDR3 consists of 14 residues. Germline CDR1 and CDR2: GTSNPN and SVGIG (reference sequence). The CDR3 reads CAWSVGPGSKPQHF. Written as DNA, the CDR3 is TGTGCCTGGAGTGTAGGTCCGGGGTCCAAGCCCCAGCATTTT.

The chain combines TRBV5-1 with TRBJ2-7, with 9 bases lining up with TRBD1. CDR1 is SGHRS, CDR2 YFSETQ, per germline. The V gene end was trimmed by 4 bases and the J gene end by 1 base; junction bases not matched to a gene: 6. CDR3 size: 15 residues. As DNA, the CDR3 is TGCGCCAGCAGCGGGGGACAGGGCAGGTCCTACGAGCAGTACTTC. Amino acids: CASSGGQGRSYEQYF.

Here the CDR3 reads CASSVEASLNEQFF. The CDR3 DNA follows: TGTGCCAGCAGCGTAGAGGCTAGCCTCAATGAGCAGTTCTTC. The chain joins TRBV9 to TRBJ2-1; TRBD2 is a possible D gene (5 bases). The germline V gene encodes CDR1 SGDLS and CDR2 YYNGEE. Trimming left V 0 bases short and J 6 bases short, with 10 bases between. The CDR3 loop spans 14 amino acids.

This clone is labeled medium-sized (0.01 to 0.1%). The chain has TRBV5-8 and TRBJ2-2; 9 nucleotides line up with TRBD1. With 2 bases clipped from V and 6 bases from J, the junction kept 5 bases outside the gene matches. Germline loops: CDR1 SGHTS, CDR2 YDEGEE. The CDR3 spans 15 residues. DNA of the CDR3: TGTGCCAGCAGCTTCGGGACAGGGTACCCCGGGGAGCTGTTTTTT. Translated, it gives CASSFGTGYPGELFF.

The chain couples TRBV11-2 to TRBJ2-7, with 10 nucleotides matching TRBD1. The J segment lost 8 bases and the V segment lost 5 bases, leaving 12 bases of the junction unmatched. Germline CDR1 SGHAT, CDR2 FQNNGV. The CDR3 is 15 amino acids. Written as DNA, the CDR3 is TGTGCCAGCAGCCCAGGGACAGGGGACCGCCAAAAGCAGTACTTC. It specifies CASSPGTGDRQKQYF. The whole variable domain, remainder taken from reference TRBV11-2 and TRBJ2-7, is EAGVAQSPRYKIIEKRQSVAFWCNPISGHATLYWYQQILGQGPKLLIQFQNNGVVDDSQLPKDRFSAERLKGVDSTLKIQPAKLEDSAVYLCASSPGTGDRQKQYFGPGTRLTVT.

The chain couples TRBV5-4 to TRBJ2-7; 7 bases are a match to TRBD1. The V and J ends lost 0 bases and 2 bases, in that order; junction bases with no gene match: 2. This CDR3 is built from 14 residues. The germline V gene has CDR1 SGHNT and CDR2 YYREEE (reference sequence). The CDR3 loop reads CASSLETGTYEQYF. CDR3 nucleotides: TGTGCCAGCAGCTTGGAGACAGGGACCTACGAGCAGTACTTC.

The gene calls are TRBV7-2 and TRBJ2-3; no reliable D call. Germline-derived CDR1 and CDR2 are SGHTA and FQGNSA. V dropped 2 bases and J dropped 5 bases, with 2 bases sitting between them. The CDR3 has 11 amino acids. In nucleotides, the CDR3 is TGTGCCAGCAGCTTACTAGATACGCAGTATTTT. Its translation: CASSLLDTQYF. Full variable domain (remainder filled in from reference TRBV7-2 and TRBJ2-3): GAGVSQSPSNKVTEKGKDVELRCDPISGHTALYWYRQSLGQGLEFLIYFQGNSAPDKSGLPSDRFSAERTGGSVSTLTIQRTQQEDSAVYLCASSLLDTQYFGPGTRLTVL.

The chain is built from TRBV21-1 and TRBJ2-7; the D call TRBD1 from the table was never checked on the DNA. TRBV21-1 is a documented pseudogene. The CDR3 runs 13 residues. This chain's CDR3 is CASSKPTGYEQYF. The CDR3, as DNA: TGTGCCAGCAGCAAGCCGACAGGCTACGAGCAGTACTTC.

The rearrangement uses TRBV11-2 and TRBJ1-3; TRBD1 is a possible D gene (5 bases). Between the trimmed V and J ends, which lost 0 bases and 7 bases, there was a span of 19 bases. CDR3 length equals 17 residues. CDR1 is SGHAT and CDR2 is FQNNGV in the germline V gene. CDR3 DNA: TGTGCCAGCAGCTTAGATGCAGGGATTAATCTTGGGAACACCATATATTTT. Its translation: CASSLDAGINLGNTIYF.

The rearrangement uses TRBV25-1 and TRBJ2-7; TRBD1 is a possible D gene (6 bases). Germline CDR1 reads MGHDK; CDR2 reads SYGVNS. Trimming removed 2 bases from V and 2 bases from J, with 16 bases in between. The CDR3 is 16 amino acids. Written as DNA, the CDR3 is TGTGCCAGCAGTGAAGGGGGCACCTCCGGGGCCTACGAGCAGTACTTC. This sequence encodes CASSEGGTSGAYEQYF.

V gene TRBV15 combines with J gene TRBJ2-1, with D perhaps matching TRBD2 (5 bases). The CDR3 is 15 amino acids. The germline V gene has CDR1 LNHNV and CDR2 YYDKDF (reference sequence). V lost 0 bases and J 2 bases, leaving 8 bases between the germline ends. The DNA of the CDR3 is TGTGCCACCAGCAGAGATCCGGGAACCTACAATGAGCAGTTCTTC. It specifies CATSRDPGTYNEQFF.

The chain joins TRBV10-2 to TRBJ2-5; TRBD2 matches 14 bases. CDR1 and CDR2 (germline): WSHSY, SAAADI. The CDR3 runs to 16 residues. The trim removed 5 bases at V and 5 bases at J, leaving 7 bases unmatched. The CDR3 DNA reads TGCGCCAGCAGTTTGACTAGCGGGGGGGCCCATGAGACCCAGTACTTC. Protein product: CASSLTSGGAHETQYF.